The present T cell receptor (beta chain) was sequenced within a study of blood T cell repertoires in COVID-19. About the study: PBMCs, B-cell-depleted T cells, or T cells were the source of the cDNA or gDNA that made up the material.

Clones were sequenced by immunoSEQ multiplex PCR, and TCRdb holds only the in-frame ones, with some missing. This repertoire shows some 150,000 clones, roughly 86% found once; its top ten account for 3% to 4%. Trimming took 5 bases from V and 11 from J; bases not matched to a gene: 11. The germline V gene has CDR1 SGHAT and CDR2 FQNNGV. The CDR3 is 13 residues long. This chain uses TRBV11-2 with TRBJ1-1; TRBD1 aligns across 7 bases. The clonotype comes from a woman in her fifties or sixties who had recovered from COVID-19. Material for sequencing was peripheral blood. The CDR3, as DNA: TGTGCCAGCAGCGTGGCCGGGACAGCATCGGCTTTCTTT. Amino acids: CASSVAGTASAFF.